The TCR beta chain under discussion was sequenced for a study of cytomegalovirus exposure and HLA in healthy donors. Study observations and caveats: An analysis done earlier found most TCR beta V segments productive about 90% or about 30% of the time. CMV serostatus stood as the only immune exposure information on hand. Highly shared sequence variants in one cluster were likely a sequencing artifact.

Trimming cost V 6 bases and J 3 bases, with 14 bases left between them. This CDR3 is 15 amino acids long. The germline V gene has CDR1 KGHSY and CDR2 FQNENV. Comment on this clone: Its specificity is not known.

Donors in the study were healthy people who gave bone marrow. It was with 60 Vbeta and 13 Jbeta primers that the PCR ran. Measured with immunoSEQ multiplex PCR; TCRdb has only the in-frame clones, and not every one. The sample consists of around 140,000 clones, over 75% of them appearing once. The sequencing sample was made of PBMCs. This rearrangement joins TRBV16 to TRBJ1-4; D is possibly TRBD1 (5 bases). This TCR was sampled from a man in his forties in good health and CMV-seronegative. CDR3 protein: CASRQTRGANEKLFF. The CDR3 DNA follows: TGTGCCAGCAGACAGACCCGGGGGGCTAATGAAAAACTGTTTTTT.